This TCR beta chain was observed in a study of T cells expressing NK-cell markers (TCRdb year 2020). Notes on the research overall: In sorted CD3+CD56+NKG2C+, CD3+CD56+NKG2C- and CD3+CD56-NKG2C+ T-cell subsets from several donors, TCR beta-chain repertoires were profiled. Among the eight sequenced donors, only one was HCMV-seronegative, while the other seven were HCMV-seropositive. Randomly selected healthy volunteers, three men and five women, were used as the eight sequenced donors. Libraries were sequenced as 2 x 150 bp reads on Illumina HiSeq 2000/2500, MiSeq or NextSeq. Overall study results and their limits: For six donors, the dominant CD3+CD56+NKG2C+ clonotypes were among the top 10 CD8+ clonotypes and accounted for about 1.0-8% of CD8+ T cells. Whether the expanded NKG2C-expressing T cell clones were specific for HCMV antigens remained unclear. Those dominant clonotypes were again the most abundant among CD3+CD56-NKG2C+ cells in a handful of donors, at about 25-60.1%.

A commercial ELISA kit detecting HCMV-specific IgG in serum was used to determine HCMV serostatus. Ficoll density gradient centrifugation was used to isolate peripheral blood mononuclear cells from blood. This sample was sequenced with an Illumina HiSeq 2000. The TCR beta cDNA libraries were made using 5'RACE template switching, a step that added both a universal primer site and unique molecular identifiers. Synthesis of cDNA was primed from the TCR beta constant segment and was followed by two consecutive PCR amplification steps. Processing in the source paper ran as follows. MIGEC was used to demultiplex reads and group reads by UMI, and MiTCR was used to assemble and quantify clonotypes. To exclude erroneous sequences, any TCR cDNA sequence not supported by at least two reads was discarded. The tcR package was used for downstream repertoire analysis, with clonotypes matched between fractions based on CDR3 nucleotide sequence plus V segment. VDJmatch was used to annotate antigen specificity against VDJdb, with one amino acid substitution in CDR3 allowed. The reads were reprocessed in TCRdb, with one entry per CDR3 protein sequence and no accompanying DNA. V and J calls and clone size were set by TCRdb, not the authors. The sample's records list about 260,000 distinct CDR3 sequences. The top ten hold around 4% of the sample.

As to this clonotype: There is no known antigen for this receptor.

Per the germline V gene, SQVTM is the CDR1 and ANQGSEA is the CDR2. The CDR3 holds 13 amino acids from the cysteine to the phenylalanine. No nucleotide data were recorded. The receptor comes from a woman aged 18 to 75 in good health. The V and J segments used are TRBV29-1 and TRBJ1-3. The sequencing input was blood T cells: a sorted CD56 or NKG2C T cell subset, CD4+ or CD8+ T cells, or bulk PBMC T cells (not recorded which). The CDR3 protein: CSVETNSGNTIYF.